These T cell receptor beta chains were read from a single sample in a study of CD8 T cells in Susac syndrome. TCRdb ran MiXCR on the immunoSEQ multiplex PCR reads and lists one entry per CDR3 protein. This table has roughly 150,000 distinct CDR3 sequences, roughly 95% appearing once. The sample was CD4+ T cells from PBMCs. Receptors originate from a human donor with Susac syndrome. Each CDR3 is given with its conserved first and last residue. The order of the fields is CDR3 protein, CDR3 DNA, D gene, V gene, clone size, J gene. The D gene is left open where the match is weak. Clone size, where shown, is once, few, many, or a class for clones that have expanded.

CASSLDRNEKLFF | TGTGCCAGCAGCTTGGACCGTAATGAAAAACTGTTTTTT | NA | TRBV5-4 | NA | TRBJ1-4
CASSLGGQGTGELFF | TGTGCCAGCAGCCTAGGAGGACAGGGGACCGGGGAGCTGTTTTTT | TRBD1 | TRBV11-3 | once | TRBJ2-2
CASSPLGARGQETQYF | TGTGCCAGCAGCCCCCTGGGGGCGCGGGGGCAAGAGACCCAGTACTTC | NA | TRBV12-3/TRBV12-4 | NA | TRBJ2-5
CASSPGLLGQEVNQPQHF | TGCGCCAGCAGCCCTGGCCTACTGGGACAGGAGGTAAATCAGCCCCAGCATTTT | TRBD1 | TRBV5-1 | once | TRBJ1-5
CASSLDNTDTQYF | TGTGCCAGCAGCTTAGATAACACAGATACGCAGTATTTT | NA | TRBV7-9 | NA | TRBJ2-3
CASSLRQAQGGYTF | TGTGCCAGCAGCCTCCGACAGGCCCAAGGAGGCTACACCTTC | NA | TRBV7-2 | NA | TRBJ1-2
CASSLAPARDYGYTF | TGTGCCAGCAGCTTAGCACCGGCCAGAGACTATGGCTACACCTTC | NA | TRBV7-8 | once | TRBJ1-2
CATSDSTIPGELFF | TGTGCCACCAGTGATTCGACTATCCCCGGGGAGCTGTTTTTT | NA | TRBV24-1 | NA | TRBJ2-2
CSGRVGGEQYF | TGCAGCGGCAGAGTAGGCGGCGAGCAGTACTTC | NA | TRBV29-1 | once | TRBJ2-7
CSVGGGTQETQYF | TGCAGCGTCGGCGGGGGGACCCAAGAGACCCAGTACTTC | TRBD2 | TRBV29-1 | NA | TRBJ2-5
CSVEDEGLVARTQYF | TGCAGCGTTGAAGATGAGGGACTAGTGGCCAGGACCCAGTACTTC | TRBD2 | TRBV29-1 | NA | TRBJ2-5
CASKGRAVIDEQFF | TGCGCCAGCAAAGGCAGGGCAGTGATCGATGAGCAGTTCTTC | NA | TRBV23-1 | NA | TRBJ2-1
CSAGRTAEAFF | TGCAGTGCGGGAAGGACGGCAGAAGCTTTCTTT | NA | TRBV20-1 | NA | TRBJ1-1
CSASRGTSGGDTQYF | TGCAGTGCTAGCCGCGGGACTAGCGGGGGCGATACGCAGTATTTT | TRBD2 | TRBV20-1 | NA | TRBJ2-3
CRLSVGGLAEAFF | TGCAGACTCTCTGTCGGGGGATTGGCTGAAGCTTTCTTT | NA | TRBV29-1 | NA | TRBJ1-1
CASTLRGGDEQFF | TGTGCCAGCACCCTACGGGGAGGGGATGAGCAGTTCTTC | TRBD2 | TRBV6-6 | NA | TRBJ2-1
CSARGSAGGRTDTQYF | TGCAGTGCTAGAGGCTCTGCGGGGGGACGGACAGATACGCAGTATTTT | TRBD2 | TRBV20-1 | NA | TRBJ2-3
CASTVGGSQPQHF | TGTGCCAGTACCGTAGGGGGGTCACAGCCCCAGCATTTT | NA | TRBV19 | NA | TRBJ1-5
CSVDGLGLTDTQYF | TGCAGCGTTGACGGACTAGGCCTCACAGATACGCAGTATTTT | TRBD2 | TRBV29-1 | NA | TRBJ2-3
CASSYGDGLTGEAFF | TGTGCCAGCAGTTACGGAGACGGCCTTACGGGTGAAGCTTTCTTT | NA | TRBV6-2/TRBV6-3 | NA | TRBJ1-1
CASSRGNPSYNEQFF | TGTGCCAGCTCACGGGGGAACCCTTCCTACAATGAGCAGTTCTTC | NA | TRBV18 | NA | TRBJ2-1
CASSQDGRGNYGYTF | TGTGCCAGCAGCCAAGATGGCAGGGGTAACTATGGCTACACCTTC | NA | TRBV4-2 | NA | TRBJ1-2
CASSDEQFF | TGTGCCAGCAGTGATGAGCAGTTCTTC | NA | TRBV2 | NA | TRBJ2-1
CASSLQTGTGSSF | TGCGCCAGCAGCCTGCAGACTGGGACAGGTTCATCCTTT | TRBD1 | TRBV4-1 | NA | TRBJ1-1
CASSLTGNTGELFF | TGTGCCAGCAGTTTAACGGGAAACACCGGGGAGCTGTTTTTT | NA | TRBV12-3/TRBV12-4 | NA | TRBJ2-2
CASSPRPLAGSTDTQYF | TGTGCCAGCAGCCCTAGGCCCCTAGCGGGAAGCACAGATACGCAGTATTTT | TRBD2 | TRBV3-1 | NA | TRBJ2-3
CASSPTVGTEAFF | TGTGCCAGCAGTCCTACGGTGGGCACTGAAGCTTTCTTT | NA | TRBV12-3/TRBV12-4 | NA | TRBJ1-1
CASSTRPGPYEQYF | TGTGCCAGCAGCACCCGACCGGGTCCCTACGAGCAGTACTTC | NA | TRBV9 | NA | TRBJ2-7
CSAPTPWLQETQYF | TGCAGTGCTCCTACACCTTGGCTCCAAGAGACCCAGTACTTC | NA | TRBV20-1 | NA | TRBJ2-5
CASSRSGGLVLEQFF | TGTGCCAGCAGCCGCTCCGGGGGACTTGTTTTGGAGCAGTTCTTC | NA | TRBV3-1 | NA | TRBJ2-1
CSARGSKSGYTF | TGCAGTGCTAGAGGGTCGAAAAGTGGCTACACCTTC | NA | TRBV20-1 | NA | TRBJ1-2
CASSQIYEKLFF | TGTGCCAGCAGCCAAATTTATGAAAAACTGTTTTTT | NA | TRBV3-1 | once | TRBJ1-4
CASASGWTEAFF | TGTGCTAGTGCCTCGGGATGGACTGAAGCTTTCTTT | NA | TRBV12-5 | NA | TRBJ1-1
CASNELGGYTF | TGTGCCAGCAATGAGTTAGGTGGCTACACCTTC | NA | TRBV6-6 | NA | TRBJ1-2
CASSPPLGQRSYEQYF | TGCGCCAGCAGCCCCCCCCTTGGACAGAGGAGCTACGAGCAGTACTTC | NA | TRBV5-1 | NA | TRBJ2-7
CASSSGTGGGTDTQYF | TGTGCCAGCAGTTCCGGGACCGGGGGGGGCACAGATACGCAGTATTTT | TRBD2 | TRBV6-5 | NA | TRBJ2-3